A selection of T cell receptor beta chains follows, all from one sample in a study of cytomegalovirus exposure and HLA in healthy donors. Libraries were prepared by immunoSEQ multiplex PCR; TCRdb keeps only in-frame clonotypes and omits some of them. Of approximately 210,000 clones in the sample, 60% to 80% are singletons; the top ten hold approximately 2%. The sequencing sample was made of PBMCs. Receptors originate from a woman in her 30s in good health and CMV-seropositive. CDR3s include the opening cysteine and the closing phenylalanine or tryptophan. A D gene is named only where the DNA matches it firmly. Size is stated for part of the rows, as once, few or many counts, or as a class when the clone is expanded.

d_gene,abundance,v_gene,j_gene,CDR3nt,CDR3aa
-,-,TRBV4-2,TRBJ2-1,TGTGCCAGCAGCCAAGTGCAGGGGATGGCGTTACGCTCCTACAATGAGCAGTTCTTC,CASSQVQGMALRSYNEQFF
TRBD2,-,TRBV7-9,TRBJ2-7,TGTGCCAGCAGCCCCCGGGGGGGGCGCCACGAGCAGTACTTC,CASSPRGGRHEQYF
-,-,TRBV28,TRBJ2-2,TGTGCCAGCAGTTTAGACGGGTACACCGGGGAGCTGTTTTTT,CASSLDGYTGELFF
-,-,TRBV15,TRBJ2-2,TGTGCCACCAGCAGAGAAAGACGGGGGACCGGGGAGCTGTTTTTT,CATSRERRGTGELFF
TRBD2,-,TRBV5-1,TRBJ2-2,TGCGCCAGCAGCCCGGGACTAGCGGGGGCCAGCGGGGAGCTGTTTTTT,CASSPGLAGASGELFF
TRBD2,-,TRBV7-9,TRBJ2-1,TGTGCCAGCAGCGCCACCTATCTAGCGGGAGTTATGAATGAGCAGTTCTTC,CASSATYLAGVMNEQFF
TRBD2,-,TRBV4-2,TRBJ2-7,TGTGCCAGCAGCCAAGTAGCTCTAGCGGGAGCCGAGCAGTACTTC,CASSQVALAGAEQYF
TRBD1,-,TRBV7-2,TRBJ2-3,TGTGCCAGCAGCGCAGGGGTGGGACAGGGTTTCACAGATACGCAGTATTTT,CASSAGVGQGFTDTQYF
-,-,TRBV5-1,TRBJ1-5,TGCGCCAGCAGGAGTGATAGCAATCAGCCCCAGCATTTT,CASRSDSNQPQHF
TRBD2,-,TRBV7-3,TRBJ2-3,TGTGCCAGCAGCTTAAATCCAGCGGGAGGGCCAGATACGCAGTATTTT,CASSLNPAGGPDTQYF
TRBD2,few,TRBV6-5,TRBJ2-7,TGTGCCAGCAGTGGACTAGCGGGAGTTTGGGAGCAGTACTTC,CASSGLAGVWEQYF
-,once,TRBV18,TRBJ1-2,TGTGCCAGCAACTCAGGGCGGGAGAACTATGGCTACACCTTC,CASNSGRENYGYTF
TRBD1,-,TRBV7-3,TRBJ2-5,TGTGCCAGCAGCCCAACCGGGACAGGGGGCCAAGAGACCCAGTACTTC,CASSPTGTGGQETQYF
TRBD2,-,TRBV30,TRBJ2-7,TGTGCCTGGAGTTGGGGGGGACGGCTGGGCGAGCAGTACTTC,CAWSWGGRLGEQYF
-,-,TRBV6-4,TRBJ2-1,TGTGCCACCCGAAAGGACGGGATCTCCTACAATGAGCAGTTCTTC,CATRKDGISYNEQFF
TRBD1,-,TRBV27,TRBJ1-1,TGTGCCAGCAGTTCGATCGACAGGGTAGGGACTGAAGCTTTCTTT,CASSSIDRVGTEAFF